This T cell receptor beta chain is drawn from a study of blood T cell repertoires in COVID-19. Followed longitudinally, the Seattle patients had been enrolled during active infection. Here immunoSEQ multiplex PCR was the method, and the copy in TCRdb shows in-frame clones only, minus some. The data hold around 180,000 clones, with over 65% observed a single time. V shed 2 bases, J shed 1 base, and the junction held 0 bases outside the gene matches. The CDR3 is made up of 15 amino acids. Per germline, CDR1 SGHTA and CDR2 FQGNSA. This sequence originates from a person aged 65-85 years with COVID-19, enrolled during active disease. What was sequenced was peripheral blood. This chain links TRBV7-2 with TRBJ2-3; 10 nucleotides match TRBD2. CDR3 sequence: CASSLLAGGTDTQYF. The CDR3 region has the DNA TGTGCCAGCAGCTTACTAGCGGGGGGCACAGATACGCAGTATTTT. Filled out from reference TRBV7-2 and TRBJ2-3, the complete variable domain reads GAGVSQSPSNKVTEKGKDVELRCDPISGHTALYWYRQSLGQGLEFLIYFQGNSAPDKSGLPSDRFSAERTGGSVSTLTIQRTQQEDSAVYLCASSLLAGGTDTQYFGPGTRLTVL.